One sample yielded the 6 T cell receptor beta chains listed below, sequenced in a study of T-cell reconstitution after alpha-beta-depleted transplantation in children. As it was prepared, the TCRbeta library received unique molecular identifiers. Each CDR3 protein is one row after TCRdb ran MiXCR on the PCR reads. The top ten hold 0.79% of the sample, which has 550,000 to 800,000 distinct CDR3 sequences, approximately 14% seen once. This specimen was PBMCs, taken before TCRalphabeta/CD19-depleted stem cell transplant. These receptors were collected from a girl aged 2-10 years with congenital amegakaryocytic thrombocytopenia, due to receive a stem cell transplant.

This chain links TRBV12-3 or TRBV12-4 with TRBJ2-1; no reliable D call. The CDR3 totals 13 residues. V was cut by 10 bases and J by 0 bases, with 10 bases left in between. The DNA for the CDR3 is TGTGCCACCCTAGGAGACTCCTACAATGAGCAGTTCTTC. Residues: CATLGDSYNEQFF.

In this sample, this clonotype turned up a few times. The gene calls are TRBV6-1 and TRBJ1-2; 9 nucleotides align to TRBD1. This CDR3 region has 15 residues. Losses at the gene ends were 3 bases for V and 5 bases for J; bases not matched to a gene: 7. CDR1 and CDR2 (germline): MNHNS, SASEGT. The CDR3 bases are TGTGCCAGCAGTGACGGACAGGGGTTGGGGTATGGCTACACCTTC. Translating it yields CASSDGQGLGYGYTF.

This chain joins TRBV20-1 and TRBJ2-3; TRBD2 aligns across 10 bases. The J segment lost 3 bases and the V segment lost 0 bases, leaving 9 bases of the junction unmatched. The CDR3 is made up of 17 amino acids. The V gene's germline CDR1 is DFQATT and CDR2 SNEGSKA (reference sequence). CDR3 nucleotide sequence: TGCAGTGCTAGAGATCGGCAGCGGGAGGGCCTGACAGATACGCAGTATTTT. This translates into CSARDRQREGLTDTQYF.

This clonotype has a count of ten or more. This sequence joins TRBV20-1 and TRBJ2-7; D gene unclear. CDR3 size: 12 residues. Per germline, CDR1 DFQATT and CDR2 SNEGSKA (reference sequence). The chain's CDR3 is CSYRRMGYEQYF. CDR3 in DNA: TGCAGCTACCGACGGATGGGGTACGAGCAGTACTTC.

This sequence joins TRBV25-1 and TRBJ2-2, with TRBD2 matching over 8 bases. J lost 7 bases, V lost 1 base, and 5 bases had no gene match. The CDR3 consists of 15 residues. CDR1 is MGHDK and CDR2 is SYGVNS in the germline V gene. CDR3 loop: CASSESAGGHGELFF. The CDR3 nucleotides are TGTGCCAGCAGTGAATCGGCGGGAGGTCACGGGGAGCTGTTTTTT. Looking up the rest from reference TRBV25-1 and TRBJ2-2 gives the full variable domain: EADIYQTPRYLVIGTGKKITLECSQTMGHDKMYWYQQDPGMELHLIHYSYGVNSTEKGDLSSESTVSRIRTEHFPLTLESARPSHTSQYLCASSESAGGHGELFFGEGSRLTVL.

This clonotype was seen more than once but under ten times. The V gene is TRBV20-1, the J gene TRBJ2-1; D call uncertain. CDR3 length: 13 residues. Germline CDR1 reads DFQATT; CDR2 reads SNEGSKA (reference sequence). Trimming left V 1 base short and J 3 bases short, with 7 bases between. CDR3 residues: CSARVPLYNEQFF. For the CDR3, the DNA is TGCAGTGCTAGAGTCCCTCTCTACAATGAGCAGTTCTTC.